One sample yielded the 17 T cell receptor beta chains listed below, sequenced in a study of T cells after yellow fever vaccination. TCRdb ran MiXCR on the 5' RACE reads and lists one entry per CDR3 protein. The sample lists a few hundred thousand distinct CDR3 sequences, around 17% occurring once. The input for sequencing was PBMCs, taken less than 6 days after the first yellow fever vaccination. All receptors come from a man younger than 35 who received the YFV17D yellow fever vaccine.

The CDR3 protein is CSVGQGRSGNTIYF. The CDR3 DNA reads TGCAGCGTTGGACAGGGTCGCTCTGGAAACACCATATATTTT. The chain joins TRBV29-1 to TRBJ1-3; the match to TRBD1 covers 7 bases. Germline V CDR1 and CDR2: SQVTM, ANQGSEA. The trim removed 4 bases at V and 0 bases at J, leaving 3 bases unmatched. The CDR3 sequence is 14 residues long.

V gene TRBV20-1 combines with J gene TRBJ2-2; D might be TRBD2 (6 bases). The CDR3 covers 16 residues. Germline-derived CDR1 and CDR2 are DFQATT and SNEGSKA (reference sequence). V was trimmed by 6 bases and J by 3 bases, leaving 20 bases between them. The CDR3 region is CSARTTEGRYTGELFF. The DNA of the CDR3 is TGCAGTGCGAGGACTACGGAGGGGCGCTACACCGGGGAGCTGTTTTTT.

This chain uses TRBV18 with TRBJ1-4, with a possible D match to TRBD1 (6 bases). CDR1 KGHSH and CDR2 LQKENI come from the germline V gene. This CDR3 is built from 16 residues. Trimming took off 4 bases at V and 7 bases at J, with 19 bases between the two ends. CDR3 nucleotide sequence: TGTGCCAGCTCACGCGCCCCGCAGGGGTTTGGTGAAAAACTGTTTTTT. Its translation is CASSRAPQGFGEKLFF. Supplemented by reference TRBV18 and TRBJ1-4, the full variable domain reads NAGVMQNPRHLVRRRGQEARLRCSPMKGHSHVYWYRQLPEEGLKFMVYLQKENIIDESGMPKERFSAEFPKEGPSILRIQQVVRGDSAAYFCASSRAPQGFGEKLFFGSGTQLSVL.

This clonotype was observed a handful of times. The chain combines TRBV5-1 with TRBJ2-2, with 9 bases that match TRBD1. The CDR3 totals 16 residues. Germline trimming cut 4 bases from V and 6 bases from J; bases unmatched to any gene: 10. Germline V CDR1 and CDR2: SGHRS, YFSETQ. CDR3 in DNA: TGCGCCAGCAGCCCTCCGGGACAGGGATTGGCCGGGGAGCTGTTTTTT. Its protein is CASSPPGQGLAGELFF.

This clonotype was seen more than once but under ten times. The chain employs TRBV2 and TRBJ2-5, with D tentatively TRBD1 or TRBD2 (5 bases each). The germline gives CDR1 SNHLY, CDR2 FYNNEI. CDR3 length: 15 amino acids. Trimming pared 8 bases from V and 5 bases from J, leaving 21 bases between. CDR3 sequence (DNA): TGTGCCAGCGAAGAGGGGCAGGCCCGAGGGGAGACCCAGTACTTC. This codes for CASEEGQARGETQYF.

This chain connects TRBV9 to TRBJ2-7; 9 nucleotides match TRBD1. Trimming removed 4 bases from V and 1 base from J; junction bases left unmatched: 6. Per the germline V gene, CDR1 is SGDLS and CDR2 is YYNGEE. The CDR3 contains 15 residues. The CDR3: CASSPGTGYSYEQYV. In DNA form, the CDR3 reads TGTGCCAGCAGCCCCGGGACAGGGTATTCCTACGAGCAGTACGTC.

J is TRBJ1-1 and V is TRBV19, with D perhaps matching TRBD1 (5 bases). Per the germline V gene, CDR1 is LNHDA and CDR2 is SQIVND (reference sequence). The CDR3 has 14 residues. V shed 3 bases and J shed 3 bases, with 11 bases lying between them. CDR3 bases: TGTGCCAGTAGTATGGAGGGGACCGACACTGAAGCTTTCTTT. This translates into CASSMEGTDTEAFF.

The chain recombines TRBV18 with TRBJ1-1; 7 bases map to TRBD1. Germline assignment: CDR1 KGHSH and CDR2 LQKENI. The CDR3 consists of 13 residues. The ends lost 2 bases at V and 8 bases at J; junction bases unmatched: 5. CDR3 residues: CASSPGGRGEAFF. The DNA of the CDR3 is TGTGCCAGCTCACCAGGGGGCAGGGGGGAAGCTTTCTTT.

The J gene is TRBJ1-5, the V gene TRBV24-1; maybe TRBD1 (5 bases). CDR1 and CDR2 (germline): KGHDR, SFDVKD. The length of the CDR3 is 14 residues. Deletions cut 2 bases from V and 6 bases from J, with 10 bases between. CDR3 region: CATSDWGVFQPQHF. The DNA for the CDR3 is TGTGCCACCAGTGATTGGGGGGTTTTTCAGCCCCAGCATTTT.

This clonotype has ten or more counts. CDR3 loop: CASSPRGGGKLFF. CDR3 nucleotides: TGTGCCAGCAGCCCTAGGGGGGGTGGAAAACTGTTTTTT. The chain uses TRBV7-8 and TRBJ1-4; a possible D gene is TRBD1 (6 bases). The germline gives CDR1 SGHVS, CDR2 FQNEAQ. V dropped 5 bases and J dropped 10 bases, with 14 bases sitting between them. The CDR3 is made up of 13 amino acids.

The rearrangement joins TRBV6-1 to TRBJ1-5; no clear D. V was shortened by 2 bases and J by 7 bases, with 12 bases between the two germline ends. The CDR3 loop spans 14 amino acids. Germline CDR1 MNHNS, CDR2 SASEGT. Here the CDR3 reads CASSEPYGGQPQHF. As DNA, the CDR3 is TGTGCCAGCAGTGAACCTTATGGTGGACAGCCCCAGCATTTT.

The V and J genes are TRBV29-1 and TRBJ1-2; possibly TRBD1 for D (6 bases). Germline CDR1 is SQVTM and CDR2 is ANQGSEA. Trimming took 6 bases from V and 6 from J, leaving 11 bases between them. The CDR3 runs to 11 residues. The DNA of the CDR3 is TGCAGCGTCCGGGCAGGGGATGGCTACACCTTC. Translating gives CSVRAGDGYTF.

This clonotype was detected a few times. The chain joins TRBV7-6 to TRBJ2-5; D call uncertain. The CDR3 loop spans 14 amino acids. Germline assignment: CDR1 SGHVS and CDR2 FNYEAQ. Trimming left V 3 bases short and J 5 bases short, with 13 bases between. CDR3 sequence reads: CASSLAGLRETQYF. The CDR3, as DNA: TGTGCCAGCAGCTTGGCAGGCCTCCGGGAGACCCAGTACTTC.

The gene calls are TRBV7-9 and TRBJ2-2; 7 bases are a match to TRBD1. J lost 0 bases, V lost 8 bases, and 3 bases had no gene match. CDR1 is SEHNR and CDR2 is FQNEAQ in the germline V gene (reference sequence). The length of the CDR3 is 14 residues. The CDR3 sequence: CASWTGANTGELFF. DNA of the CDR3: TGTGCCAGCTGGACAGGCGCGAACACCGGGGAGCTGTTTTTT.

The genes are TRBV5-1 and TRBJ1-4, with 10 nucleotides matching TRBD1. Germline V CDR1 and CDR2: SGHRS, YFSETQ. The CDR3 contains 15 residues. The ends lost 4 bases at V and 6 bases at J; junction bases unmatched: 6. The CDR3 loop reads CASSAGTGEDEKLFF. The CDR3 DNA sequence: TGCGCCAGCAGCGCCGGGACAGGGGAGGATGAAAAACTGTTTTTT.

A few counts support this clonotype. The genes are TRBV20-1 and TRBJ1-4; D not certain. Germline V CDR1 and CDR2: DFQATT, SNEGSKA (reference sequence). The V end lost 3 bases, the J end lost 3 bases, and 11 bases lay between the germline ends. The CDR3 contains 14 residues. CDR3 sequence (DNA): TGCAGTGCTAGCCTAGGGAGTGCTAATGAAAAACTGTTTTTT. It specifies CSASLGSANEKLFF.

V and J are TRBV7-9 and TRBJ1-1, with 7 positions matching TRBD1. CDR3 length: 12 residues. Germline V gene data show CDR1 as SEHNR and CDR2 as FQNEAQ (reference sequence). V dropped 8 bases and J dropped 2; count of bases not matched to a gene: 2. In DNA form, the CDR3 reads TGTGCCAGCGACAGGGTCAACACTGAAGCTTTCTTT. Residues: CASDRVNTEAFF.